Listed below are T cell receptor beta chains from one sample, sequenced in a study of blood T cell repertoires in COVID-19. Data came from immunoSEQ multiplex PCR; TCRdb stores just in-frame clones and leaves some out. The data contain 300,000 to 400,000 clones, roughly 90% of them singletons. Material for sequencing was PBMCs or T cells enriched from blood (not recorded which). The receptors stem from a woman aged 30 to 39 with acute COVID-19. CDR3s leave out the opening cysteine and the closing phenylalanine or tryptophan. Clone size is not always given. Where it is, it says once, few, many or a class for expanded clones.

abundance	len	v_gene	CDR3aa
-	14	TRBV6-2/TRBV6-3	ASSFPGQGSQETQY
-	13	TRBV5-8	ASSLGRAGANVLT
once	14	TRBV7-3	ASSPAVRLAGTEQF
-	11	TRBV10-3	AIRVGTGYGYT
-	11	TRBV7-3	ASSYRGTTEAF
-	17	TRBV7-2	ASSKRGLAGGSSTDTQY
-	12	TRBV5-1	ASSLVGLGNTIY
-	10	TRBV19	ASNPGGGKAF
-	13	TRBV14	ASSQDQGYNSPLH
once	13	TRBV29-1	SVEDREGQGWEQY
-	13	TRBV11-2	ASSLGGGFADTQY
-	12	TRBV29-1	SVGTFPRPEKLF
-	12	TRBV25-1	ASSEYRGTDTQY
-	15	TRBV19	ASGTRAERGSGQPQH
few	14	TRBV7-3	ASSLTRDRGLYEQY
few	13	TRBV7-9	ASSFTGGSPYEQY
-	12	TRBV2	ASRLAGDTGELF
-	13	TRBV18	ASSPRAGGDAEAF
-	12	TRBV6-4	ASSERGYNSPLH
-	11	TRBV4-1	ASSQVGTGSRT
once	14	TRBV7-9	ASSFRQGGFDTEAF
-	12	TRBV5-1	ASSLRVANTEAF
-	13	TRBV4-1	ASSQDGTSNQPQH
many	12	TRBV30	AWRSLAGTGELF
-	10	TRBV14	ASTSGEETQY
-	13	TRBV5-1	ASSSPEYIIQPQH
-	12	TRBV18	ASSLRQGNTEAF
-	12	TRBV9	ASSGRGAYNEQF
-	12	TRBV5-1	ASSEATGATEQF
-	18	TRBV9	ASSPGPGTGAAPSTDTQY
-	10	TRBV5-5	ASSSGTDTQY
-	13	TRBV29-1	SVDRDGGMGDGYT
-	10	TRBV6-6	ASSPGDNEQF
-	22	TRBV27	ASSFRSAGGGVPSPTPHEYGYT
-	13	TRBV11-1	ASSLSTGIHTEAF
-	13	TRBV13	ASSLDRGQGGELF
-	12	TRBV19	ASSNGQAADTIY
-	14	TRBV7-2	ASSLSTAANTGELF
-	13	TRBV10-3	AISEQLISTDTQY
-	14	TRBV29-1	SVVREAASSYNEQF
-	11	TRBV12-3/TRBV12-4	ASSLGQVSGYT
-	13	TRBV19	ASSIGGNVDYGYT
-	14	TRBV7-2	ASSRTSGGTLYEQY
-	10	TRBV27	ASGGFTDTQY
once	16	TRBV7-9	ASSLYNSGGPSSYEQY
-	13	TRBV18	ASSPLAGAAYEQY
-	10	TRBV30	AWRLTNYEQY
-	10	TRBV7-6	ASSGGAYEQY
-	12	TRBV18	ASSPVRGGYEQY
-	12	TRBV7-3	ASSPGALNTEAF
-	10	TRBV10-3	ATHRGNHEQY
once	13	TRBV4-1	ASSRTGQTTYEQY
few	12	TRBV2	ASTQEVSPSKAF
-	13	TRBV5-1	ASSPGQGAIQPQH
-	13	TRBV3-1/TRBV3-2	ASSQLRGNTGELF